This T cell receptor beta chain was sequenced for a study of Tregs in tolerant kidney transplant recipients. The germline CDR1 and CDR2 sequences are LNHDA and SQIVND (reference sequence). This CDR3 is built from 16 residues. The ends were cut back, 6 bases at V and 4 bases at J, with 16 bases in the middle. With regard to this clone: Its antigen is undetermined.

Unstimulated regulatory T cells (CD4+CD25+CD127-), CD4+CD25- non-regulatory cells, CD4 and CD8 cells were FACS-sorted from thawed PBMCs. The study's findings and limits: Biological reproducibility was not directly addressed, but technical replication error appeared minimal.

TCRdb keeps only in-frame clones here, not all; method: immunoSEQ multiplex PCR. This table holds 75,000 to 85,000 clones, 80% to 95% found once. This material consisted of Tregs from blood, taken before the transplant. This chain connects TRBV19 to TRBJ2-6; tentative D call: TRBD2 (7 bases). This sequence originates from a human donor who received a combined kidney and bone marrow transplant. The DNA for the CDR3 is TGTGCCAGTAGGCCGGGGGGCGCGAGAGGGGCCAACGTCCTGACTTTC. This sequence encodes CASRPGGARGANVLTF.